This T cell receptor beta chain was captured in a study of blood T cells in healthy people across ages (dated by TCRdb to 2013 to 2016). Looking at the study overall: Template switching captured roughly one uniquely barcoded TCR beta cDNA molecule per two T cells in model experiments. To track age-related changes in TCR beta repertoire diversity, the study relied on deep sequencing normalized with unique cDNA molecular identifiers. To avoid experimental bias, donors of different ages were spread randomly across the sequencing lanes. For two donors (one aged 18 to 30 and one aged 80 or older), the study analyzed two additional independent replicas of 1 million unique cDNA reads from the same blood draw. Four age groups were formed from the donors: young (average 16 years), middle-aged (around 37), aged (62) and long-lived (around 82).

The donors were some 36 Caucasian individuals from Russia, aged 6 to 90 years, who were systemically healthy. About 10 milliliters of peripheral blood were drawn from each donor into EDTA-treated Vacutainer tubes. Ficoll-Paque density-gradient centrifugation was used to isolate PBMCs, with at least 7 million per sample. Trizol reagent was used to extract total RNA from the PBMCs, yielding at least 5 micrograms per sample. For every donor, flow cytometry on a PBMC aliquot measured the percentage of naive CD45RAhigh/CD27high T cells. A few counts support this clonotype. No cognate antigen has been identified for it. At one end the junction does not follow the germline gene, possibly because of a read error. The method was 5' RACE. TCRdb lists the instrument as Illumina HiSeq 2500. A second roughly 7 to 11 cycle PCR used a sample-barcoded 5' primer and a J-beta primer mix. A unique molecular identifier was introduced onto each TCR beta cDNA molecule by a template-switch 5' adaptor carrying 12 random nucleotides. Each sample yielded at least 3 million CDR3-containing paired-end reads. The Mint cDNA synthesis kit, primed by a TRBC-specific oligonucleotide, was used to synthesize first-strand cDNA from all RNA. All cDNA was treated with uracil-DNA glycosylase and then went through a first 18-cycle PCR with the universal primers M1SS and BC2_uni_R. Per the original workflow: Each sample was normalized by randomly selecting 1 million high-quality reads, each carrying a distinct molecular identifier. Reads sharing molecular identifiers were discarded rather than binned into consensus sequences. MiTCR, with a Q25 quality threshold and the strictest error-elimination algorithm, was used for CDR3 identification, clonotype clustering and error correction. A nonparametric unseen species model using Euler transformation provided a lower-bound estimate of total TCR beta diversity. TCRdb reworked the public reads: Q25 trimming with fastp, MiXCR clone assembly, productive beta chains retained. Rows with one shared CDR3 protein collapse into an entry with the most common genes and DNA. The V and J calls follow TCRdb's processing rather than the paper's. Recorded for this sample are around 400,000 distinct CDR3 sequences; about half of them occurred a single time. The ten largest clones represent roughly 51% of the sample.

From cysteine to phenylalanine, the CDR3 is 15 amino acids long. Of all the DNA, just the CDR3 is kept, 45 bases in frame from base 1. The germline V gene supplies CDR1 ENHRY and CDR2 SYGVKD. Results and caveats for the whole study, not just this receptor: There was a strong correlation between observed TCR beta diversity and the percentage of naive T cells measured by flow cytometry. Observed TCR beta diversity per million T cells fell roughly linearly with age, and a significant reduction was already apparent by age roughly 40. Estimates of total diversity from one million sequenced T cells were regarded as lower bounds and underestimates. Compared with the aged group, the long-lived group had more naive CD4+ T cells, fewer expanded clones and increased TCR diversity, suggesting age selection. The CMV infection status of donors was not known, potentially confounding age-related changes in expanded clonotypes. Because profiling used bulk unsorted PBMCs, naive and antigen-experienced compartments could not be compared conclusively.

This receptor was obtained from a man in his fifties or sixties in good health. The chain employs TRBV10-3 and TRBJ1-4; 10 bases in the junction line up with TRBD1. The specimen sequenced was blood. The nucleotide sequence is TGTGCCATCAGGGCCGGGACAGGGGCTAACGAAAAACTGTTTTTT. This encodes CAIRAGTGANEKLFF.